This T cell receptor beta chain was captured in a study of blood T cell repertoires in COVID-19. Looking at the study overall: The United States, Italy and Spain were the sources of the acute and convalescent COVID-19 samples.

TCRdb's table, derived via immunoSEQ multiplex PCR, lists solely in-frame clones and lacks some. This sample has 25,000 to 40,000 clones, with approximately 85% found just once. Germline CDR1 SGHRS, CDR2 YFSETQ. The CDR3 sequence is 14 residues long. The ends lost 2 bases at V and 11 bases at J; junction bases unmatched: 12. Sequencing was carried out using peripheral blood. The clonotype originates from a human donor in a cohort sampled during active COVID-19. The chain couples TRBV5-1 to TRBJ1-1; 7 bases are a match to TRBD1. As DNA, the CDR3 is TGCGCCAGCAGCTTAGGACAGGAACCCCCGTGGGCTTTCTTT. Its protein is CASSLGQEPPWAFF.